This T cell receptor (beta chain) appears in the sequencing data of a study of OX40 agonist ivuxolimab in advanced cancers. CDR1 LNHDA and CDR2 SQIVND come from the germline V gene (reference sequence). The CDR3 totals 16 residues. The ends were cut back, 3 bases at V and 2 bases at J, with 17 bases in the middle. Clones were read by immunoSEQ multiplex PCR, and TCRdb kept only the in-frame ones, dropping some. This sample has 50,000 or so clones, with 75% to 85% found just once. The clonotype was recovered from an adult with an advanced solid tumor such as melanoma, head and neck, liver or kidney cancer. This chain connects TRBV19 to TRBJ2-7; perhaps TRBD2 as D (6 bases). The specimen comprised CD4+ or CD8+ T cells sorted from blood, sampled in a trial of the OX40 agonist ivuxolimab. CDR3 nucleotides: TGTGCCAGTAGTATCGGGACTTCCCACCTTCCCTACGAGCAGTACTTC. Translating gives CASSIGTSHLPYEQYF.